These 4 T cell receptor beta chains were all obtained from the same sample, sequenced in a study of blood T cell repertoires in COVID-19. Assay used: immunoSEQ multiplex PCR; TCRdb lists only in-frame clones, some missing. The table has some 50,000 clones, roughly 70% seen once; the top ten hold 8.8%. Sequenced material: peripheral blood. Receptors were obtained from an older woman with acute or convalescent COVID-19.

The gene calls are TRBV11-2 and TRBJ1-6; 7 nucleotides line up with TRBD1. The V gene's germline CDR1 is SGHAT and CDR2 FQNNGV. J lost 5 bases, V lost 6 bases, and 13 bases had no gene match. CDR3 length: 17 residues. The CDR3: CASRSIHRGRNNSPLHF. The CDR3, as DNA: TGTGCCAGCAGATCGATACACAGGGGTCGCAATAATTCACCCCTCCACTTT.

The V and J genes are TRBV14 and TRBJ2-7, with TRBD1 matching 7 bases. The CDR3 is 13 residues long. CDR1 is SGHDN, CDR2 FVKESK, per germline. With 4 bases clipped from V and 6 bases from J, the junction kept 6 bases outside the gene matches. CDR3 nucleotides: TGTGCCAGCAGCCGGACAGGTTCCCCCGAGCAGTACTTC. Translating gives CASSRTGSPEQYF.

The J gene is TRBJ2-2, the V gene TRBV5-6; tentative D call: TRBD1 (6 bases). Trimming pared 1 base from V and 6 bases from J, leaving 19 bases between. The CDR3 runs 17 residues. Germline V lookup: CDR1 SGHDT, CDR2 YYEEEE. This CDR3 reads CASSLSGRGGWAGELFF. Here the CDR3 DNA reads TGTGCCAGCAGCTTGTCTGGCAGGGGCGGTTGGGCCGGGGAGCTGTTTTTT.

V gene TRBV18 combines with J gene TRBJ2-6; the D is unclear. This CDR3 is 13 amino acids long. Germline-derived CDR1 and CDR2 are KGHSH and LQKENI. The V end lost 6 bases, the J end lost 3 bases, and 6 bases lay between the germline ends. The CDR3 coding sequence is TGTGCCAGCTCGCTTAGTGGGGCCAACGTCCTGACTTTC. Translation: CASSLSGANVLTF.